This entry features one TCR beta chain sequence. Its antigen is undetermined. The table came from immunoSEQ multiplex PCR; TCRdb's copy has only in-frame clones and leaves some out. The sample yields more than 65,000 clones, around four fifths seen once. Germline CDR1 and CDR2: MNHNY and SVGAGI (reference sequence). This CDR3 has 14 residues. The trim removed 2 bases at V and 5 bases at J, leaving 1 base unmatched. The sample is drawn from a study of OX40 agonist ivuxolimab in advanced cancers. Study in general: Patients in the trial were receiving intravenous ivuxolimab every 2 weeks, at doses of 0.01 to 10 mg/kg. Notes on the study in general: More expanded clones were seen, on average, in CD8+ T cells than in CD4+. The work left the antigen specificity of expanded peripheral T cells undetermined. Also showing low normalized T-cell clonal expansion were some of the nonresponders.

This receptor was identified in an adult with an advanced solid tumor such as melanoma, head and neck, liver or kidney cancer. The J gene is TRBJ2-2, the V gene TRBV6-6; 8 bases align to TRBD2. The sequenced sample was CD4+ or CD8+ T cells sorted from blood, obtained in a trial of the OX40 agonist ivuxolimab. The chain's CDR3 is CASSYKRGTGELFF. CDR3 in DNA: TGTGCCAGCAGTTACAAGCGGGGGACCGGGGAGCTGTTTTTT.